This T cell receptor beta chain was recovered during a study of neurological immune-mediated disorders. Findings and limits, study-wide: Because no CDR3 amino acid sequences were shared across subjects by expanded clones, private repertoires were suggested in all groups.

Noted time point: longitudinal time-point 3. The study built unsorted libraries from 2 million PBMCs kept at -80 C. The germline gives CDR1 LNHNV, CDR2 YYDKDF (reference sequence). This CDR3 has 16 amino acids. V gave up 2 bases and J gave up 5 bases, with 16 bases separating them. 5'RACE employing 10-nucleotide random UMIs yielded the cDNA. The output of every sequencing run, over 180 million TCR-beta sequences, came from 15-18 subjects. TCRdb itself ran the 5' RACE reads through MiXCR, one entry per CDR3 protein. Counted here are around 100,000 distinct CDR3 sequences, less than 14% occurring once; the ten biggest clones make up under 3.5%. This clonotype was found many times. Its antigen is as yet unknown.

V is TRBV15 and J is TRBJ2-1, with D tentatively TRBD1 or TRBD2 (5 bases each). The sequenced sample was PBMCs. This clonotype was sampled from a female donor with HTLV-1-associated myelopathy (HAM/TSP). CDR3 sequence (DNA): TGTGCCACCAGCAGAACAGTTTCCCGAGGGGACAATGAGCAGTTCTTC. It translates to CATSRTVSRGDNEQFF.